Listed below are T cell receptor beta chains from one sample, sequenced in a study of cytomegalovirus exposure and HLA in healthy donors. This table comes from immunoSEQ multiplex PCR, and its TCRdb copy is limited to in-frame clones, with some not included. This table holds 45,000 to 75,000 clones, around 70% found once. The sequenced sample was PBMCs. These TCRs come from a woman aged 55-70 years in good health and CMV-seropositive. Both conserved end residues are part of each CDR3. A D gene is named only where the DNA matches it firmly. A clone size is listed for some rows: how often the clone was seen (once, few, many), or a class if it is expanded.

v_gene: TRBV11-2
abundance: -
d_gene: -
j_gene: TRBJ2-1
CDR3aa: CASSLQGAGSYNEQFF
CDR3nt: TGTGCCAGCAGCCTACAGGGAGCCGGCTCCTACAATGAGCAGTTCTTC

v_gene: TRBV10-2
abundance: -
d_gene: TRBD1
j_gene: TRBJ2-7
CDR3aa: CASRDATGHPEQYF
CDR3nt: TGCGCCAGCAGGGACGCGACAGGGCATCCCGAGCAGTACTTC

v_gene: TRBV5-1
abundance: few
d_gene: TRBD1
j_gene: TRBJ1-1
CDR3aa: CASSPRDRGGTEAFF
CDR3nt: TGCGCCAGCAGCCCAAGGGACAGGGGAGGCACTGAAGCTTTCTTT

v_gene: TRBV11-1
abundance: once
d_gene: TRBD1
j_gene: TRBJ1-2
CDR3aa: CASSPGQGDYGCTF
CDR3nt: TGTGCCAGCAGCCCGGGACAGGGTGACTATGGCTGCACCTTC

v_gene: TRBV2
abundance: -
d_gene: TRBD1
j_gene: TRBJ2-7
CDR3aa: CASSFSGQGSEQYF
CDR3nt: TGTGCCAGCAGTTTTTCGGGACAGGGATCCGAGCAGTACTTC

v_gene: TRBV4-1
abundance: -
d_gene: -
j_gene: TRBJ1-2
CDR3aa: CASSQDQRRESFYGYTF
CDR3nt: TGCGCCAGCAGCCAAGATCAAAGGAGGGAGAGCTTCTATGGCTACACCTTC

v_gene: TRBV6-5
abundance: -
d_gene: -
j_gene: TRBJ2-1
CDR3aa: CASRSSSYNEQFF
CDR3nt: TGTGCCAGCAGGTCCAGCTCCTACAATGAGCAGTTCTTC

v_gene: TRBV18
abundance: -
d_gene: -
j_gene: TRBJ1-1
CDR3aa: CASSPPSVGGAEAFF
CDR3nt: TGTGCCAGCTCACCACCGTCGGTCGGGGGTGCTGAAGCTTTCTTT

v_gene: TRBV7-9
abundance: -
d_gene: -
j_gene: TRBJ2-1
CDR3aa: CASIPRGGGVNEQFF
CDR3nt: TGTGCCAGCATTCCTCGGGGCGGCGGGGTAAATGAGCAGTTCTTC

v_gene: TRBV27
abundance: -
d_gene: TRBD1
j_gene: TRBJ2-2
CDR3aa: CASSAWSYRDRGPWNTGELFF
CDR3nt: TGTGCCAGCAGTGCCTGGTCTTACCGGGACAGGGGGCCTTGGAACACCGGGGAGCTGTTTTTT

v_gene: TRBV28
abundance: -
d_gene: -
j_gene: TRBJ1-2
CDR3aa: CASRQKGDAYYGYTF
CDR3nt: TGTGCCAGCAGACAGAAGGGAGATGCTTACTATGGCTACACCTTC

v_gene: TRBV7-9
abundance: -
d_gene: TRBD1
j_gene: TRBJ1-2
CDR3aa: CASSPTTGNYGYTF
CDR3nt: TGTGCCAGCAGCCCCACGACAGGGAACTATGGCTACACCTTC

v_gene: TRBV7-2
abundance: -
d_gene: TRBD2
j_gene: TRBJ2-1
CDR3aa: CASSLEGGGGNEQFF
CDR3nt: TGTGCCAGCAGCTTAGAGGGCGGGGGGGGTAATGAGCAGTTCTTC

v_gene: TRBV6-6
abundance: few
d_gene: TRBD2
j_gene: TRBJ2-2
CDR3aa: CASKTERGGTGELFF
CDR3nt: TGTGCCAGCAAAACTGAACGGGGGGGCACCGGGGAGCTGTTTTTT

v_gene: TRBV6-1
abundance: -
d_gene: TRBD1
j_gene: TRBJ1-5
CDR3aa: CASSDKGRGVDQPQHF
CDR3nt: TGTGCCAGCAGTGACAAGGGCAGGGGGGTCGATCAGCCCCAGCATTTT

v_gene: TRBV6-5
abundance: -
d_gene: -
j_gene: TRBJ1-2
CDR3aa: CASSYSSRIANYGYTF
CDR3nt: TGTGCCAGCAGTTACTCGAGCCGAATAGCTAACTATGGCTACACCTTC

v_gene: TRBV21-1
abundance: many
d_gene: -
j_gene: TRBJ1-5
CDR3aa: CASRDRGRDNNQPQHF
CDR3nt: TGTGCCAGCAGGGACAGGGGGCGTGATAACAATCAGCCCCAGCATTTT

v_gene: TRBV18
abundance: few
d_gene: -
j_gene: TRBJ2-7
CDR3aa: CASSLNRPGAYEQYF
CDR3nt: TGTGCCAGCTCCCTCAACCGGCCAGGGGCCTACGAGCAGTACTTC

v_gene: TRBV7-2
abundance: few
d_gene: -
j_gene: TRBJ1-1
CDR3aa: CASSSLMNTEAFF
CDR3nt: TGTGCCAGCAGCTCTCTTATGAACACTGAAGCTTTCTTT

v_gene: TRBV7-8
abundance: -
d_gene: -
j_gene: TRBJ1-3
CDR3aa: CASSQPGVLGNTIYF
CDR3nt: TGTGCCAGCAGCCAACCGGGGGTGCTTGGAAACACCATATATTTT

v_gene: TRBV14
abundance: -
d_gene: -
j_gene: TRBJ1-5
CDR3aa: CASSQGGYNQPQHF
CDR3nt: TGTGCCAGCAGCCAGGGGGGTTACAATCAGCCCCAGCATTTT

v_gene: TRBV29-1
abundance: -
d_gene: TRBD1
j_gene: TRBJ1-2
CDR3aa: CSVEKAGQGLIGYTF
CDR3nt: TGCAGCGTTGAGAAGGCGGGACAGGGGTTGATTGGCTACACCTTC